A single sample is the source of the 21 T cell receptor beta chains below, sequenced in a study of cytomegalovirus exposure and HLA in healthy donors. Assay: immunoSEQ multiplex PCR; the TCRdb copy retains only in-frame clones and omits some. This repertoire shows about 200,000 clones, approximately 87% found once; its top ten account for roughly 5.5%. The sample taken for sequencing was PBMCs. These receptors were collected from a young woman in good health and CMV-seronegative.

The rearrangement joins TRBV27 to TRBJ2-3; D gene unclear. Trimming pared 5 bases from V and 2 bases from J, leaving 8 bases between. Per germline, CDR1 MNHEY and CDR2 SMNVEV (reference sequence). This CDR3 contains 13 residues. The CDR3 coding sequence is TGTGCCAGCAGTGCTCAAGTCACAGATACGCAGTATTTT. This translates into CASSAQVTDTQYF.

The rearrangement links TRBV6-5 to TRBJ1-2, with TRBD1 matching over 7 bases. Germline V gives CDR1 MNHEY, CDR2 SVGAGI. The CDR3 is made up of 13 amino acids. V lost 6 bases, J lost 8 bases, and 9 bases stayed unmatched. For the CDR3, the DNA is TGTGCCAGCAGCGTGGGACAGACTAAGGGCTACACCTTC. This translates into CASSVGQTKGYTF.

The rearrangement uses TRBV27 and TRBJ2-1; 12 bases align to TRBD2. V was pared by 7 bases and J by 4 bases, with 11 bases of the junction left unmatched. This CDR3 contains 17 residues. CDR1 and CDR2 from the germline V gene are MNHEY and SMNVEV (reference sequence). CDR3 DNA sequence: TGTGCCAGCACCAAATTACTAGCGGGAGGTCTGTACAATGAGCAGTTCTTC. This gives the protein CASTKLLAGGLYNEQFF.

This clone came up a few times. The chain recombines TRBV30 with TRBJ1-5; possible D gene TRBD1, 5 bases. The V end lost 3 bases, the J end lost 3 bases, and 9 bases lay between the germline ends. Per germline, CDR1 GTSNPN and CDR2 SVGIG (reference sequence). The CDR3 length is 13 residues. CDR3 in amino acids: CAWSGGDNQPQHF. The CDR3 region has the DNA TGTGCCTGGAGCGGAGGGGACAATCAGCCCCAGCATTTT.

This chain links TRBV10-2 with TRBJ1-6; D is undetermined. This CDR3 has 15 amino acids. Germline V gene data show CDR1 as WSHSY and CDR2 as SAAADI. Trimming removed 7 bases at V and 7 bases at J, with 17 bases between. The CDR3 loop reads CASIATAQANSPLHF. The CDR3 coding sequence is TGCGCCAGCATTGCAACAGCCCAAGCGAATTCACCCCTCCACTTT.

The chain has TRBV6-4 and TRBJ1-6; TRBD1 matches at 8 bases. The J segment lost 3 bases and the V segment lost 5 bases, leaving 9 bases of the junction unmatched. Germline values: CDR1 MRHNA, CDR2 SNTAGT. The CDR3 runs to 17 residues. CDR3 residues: CASSIRGQRRYNSPLHF. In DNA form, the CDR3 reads TGTGCCAGCAGTATCAGGGGGCAAAGGCGCTATAATTCACCCCTCCACTTT.

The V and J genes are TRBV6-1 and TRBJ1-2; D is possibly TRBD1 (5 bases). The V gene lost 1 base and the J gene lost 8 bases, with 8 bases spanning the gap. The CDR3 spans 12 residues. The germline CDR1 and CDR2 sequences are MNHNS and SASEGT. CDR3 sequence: CASSEGGVGYTF. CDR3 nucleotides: TGTGCCAGCAGTGAAGGGGGGGTCGGCTACACCTTC.

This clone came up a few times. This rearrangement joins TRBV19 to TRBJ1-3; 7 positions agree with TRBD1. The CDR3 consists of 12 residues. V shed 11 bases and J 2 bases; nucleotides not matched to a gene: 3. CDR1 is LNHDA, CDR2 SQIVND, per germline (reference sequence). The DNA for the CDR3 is TGTGCCGCCGGGACAGCTGGAAACACCATATATTTT. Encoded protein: CAAGTAGNTIYF.

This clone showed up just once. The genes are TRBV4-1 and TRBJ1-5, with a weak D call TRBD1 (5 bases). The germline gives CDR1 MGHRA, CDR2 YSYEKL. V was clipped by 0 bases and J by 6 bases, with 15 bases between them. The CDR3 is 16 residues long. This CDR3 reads CASSQDRGRATQPQHF. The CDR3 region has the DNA TGCGCCAGCAGCCAAGATAGAGGCAGGGCAACTCAGCCCCAGCATTTT.

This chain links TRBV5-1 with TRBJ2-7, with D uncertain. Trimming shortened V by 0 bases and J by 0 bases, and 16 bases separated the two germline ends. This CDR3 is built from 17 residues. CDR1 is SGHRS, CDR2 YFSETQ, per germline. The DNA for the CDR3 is TGCGCCAGCAGCTTGGGATCGCCGCGAAGGAGCTCCTACGAGCAGTACTTC. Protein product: CASSLGSPRRSSYEQYF.

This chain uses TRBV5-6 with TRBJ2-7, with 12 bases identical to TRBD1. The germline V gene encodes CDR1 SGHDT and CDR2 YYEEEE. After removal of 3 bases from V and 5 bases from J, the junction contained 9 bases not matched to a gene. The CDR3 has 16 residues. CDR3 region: CASSSNTGTGGDEQYF. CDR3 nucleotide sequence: TGTGCCAGCAGCTCAAACACCGGGACAGGGGGCGACGAGCAGTACTTC.

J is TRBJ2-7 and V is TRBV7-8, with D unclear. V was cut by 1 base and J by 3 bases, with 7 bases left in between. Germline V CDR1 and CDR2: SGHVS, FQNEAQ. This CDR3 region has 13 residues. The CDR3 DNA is TGTGCCAGCAGCTTAGGGGTTTTCTACGAGCAGTACTTC. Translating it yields CASSLGVFYEQYF.

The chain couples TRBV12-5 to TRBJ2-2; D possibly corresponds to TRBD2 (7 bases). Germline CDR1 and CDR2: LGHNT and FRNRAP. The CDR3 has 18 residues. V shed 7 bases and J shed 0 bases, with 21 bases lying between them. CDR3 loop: CASAQPRGGRANTGELFF. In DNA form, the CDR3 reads TGTGCTAGTGCTCAACCTAGGGGGGGCAGGGCGAACACCGGGGAGCTGTTTTTT. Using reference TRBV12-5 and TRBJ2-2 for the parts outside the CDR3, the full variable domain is DARVTQTPRHKVTEMGQEVTMRCQPILGHNTVFWYRQTMMQGLELLAYFRNRAPLDDSGMPKDRFSAEMPDATLATLKIQPSEPRDSAVYFCASAQPRGGRANTGELFFGEGSRLTVL.

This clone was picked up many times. CDR3 in amino acids: CAWSVRGGSQPQHF. The CDR3 nucleotides read TGTGCCTGGAGTGTACGCGGGGGGAGTCAGCCCCAGCATTTT. This chain links TRBV30 with TRBJ1-5, with D possibly TRBD1 on 5 matching bases. The V end was cut by 0 bases, the J end by 6 bases, with 12 bases between. Looked up from germline, CDR1 is GTSNPN and CDR2 is SVGIG (reference sequence). The CDR3 is made up of 14 amino acids.

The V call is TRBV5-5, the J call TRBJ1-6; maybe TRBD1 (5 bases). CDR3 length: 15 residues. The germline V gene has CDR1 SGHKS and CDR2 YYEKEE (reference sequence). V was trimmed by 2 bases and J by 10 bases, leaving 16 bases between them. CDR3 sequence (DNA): TGTGCCAGCAGCTTCGGTCCCAGGGTACAGTCACCCCTCCACTTT. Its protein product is CASSFGPRVQSPLHF.

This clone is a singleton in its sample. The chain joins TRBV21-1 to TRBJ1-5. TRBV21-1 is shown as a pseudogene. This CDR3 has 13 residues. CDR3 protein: CASGTAYNQPQHF. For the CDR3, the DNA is TGTGCCAGCGGGACGGCGTACAATCAGCCCCAGCATTTT.

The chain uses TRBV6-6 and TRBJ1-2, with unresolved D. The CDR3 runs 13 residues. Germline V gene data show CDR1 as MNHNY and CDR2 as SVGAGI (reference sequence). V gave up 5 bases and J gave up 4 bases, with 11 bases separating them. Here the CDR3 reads CASSIQSLYGYTF. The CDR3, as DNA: TGTGCCAGCAGTATCCAGTCTCTCTATGGCTACACCTTC.

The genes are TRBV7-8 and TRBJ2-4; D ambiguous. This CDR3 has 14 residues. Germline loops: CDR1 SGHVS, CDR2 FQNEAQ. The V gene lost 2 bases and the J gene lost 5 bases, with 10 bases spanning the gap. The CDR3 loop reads CASSLYELQNIQYF. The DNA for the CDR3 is TGTGCCAGCAGCTTATATGAGCTGCAAAACATTCAGTACTTC.

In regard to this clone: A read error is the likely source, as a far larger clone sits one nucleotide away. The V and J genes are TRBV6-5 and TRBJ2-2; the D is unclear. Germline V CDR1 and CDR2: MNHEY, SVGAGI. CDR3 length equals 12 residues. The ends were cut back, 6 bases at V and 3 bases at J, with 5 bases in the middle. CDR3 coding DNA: TGTGCCAGCAGGCAGGACACCGGGGAGCTGTTTTTT. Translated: CASRQDTGELFF.

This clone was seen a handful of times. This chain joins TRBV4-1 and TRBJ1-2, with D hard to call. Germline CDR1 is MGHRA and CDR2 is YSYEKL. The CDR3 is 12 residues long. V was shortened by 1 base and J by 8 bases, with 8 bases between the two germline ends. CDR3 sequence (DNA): TGCGCCAGCAGCCAAGCCGCAGGAGGCTACACCTTC. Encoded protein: CASSQAAGGYTF.

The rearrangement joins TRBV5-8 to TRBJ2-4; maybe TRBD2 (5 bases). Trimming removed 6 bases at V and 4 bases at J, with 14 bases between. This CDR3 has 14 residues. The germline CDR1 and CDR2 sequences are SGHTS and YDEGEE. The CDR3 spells CASTPGRTKNIQYF. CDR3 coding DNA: TGTGCCAGCACTCCAGGAAGGACTAAAAACATTCAGTACTTC. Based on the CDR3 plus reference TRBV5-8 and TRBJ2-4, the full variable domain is EAGVTQSPTHLIKTRGQQATLRCSPISGHTSVYWYQQALGLGLQFLLWYDEGEERNRGNFPPRFSGRQFPNYSSELNVNALELEDSALYLCASTPGRTKNIQYFGAGTRLSVL.